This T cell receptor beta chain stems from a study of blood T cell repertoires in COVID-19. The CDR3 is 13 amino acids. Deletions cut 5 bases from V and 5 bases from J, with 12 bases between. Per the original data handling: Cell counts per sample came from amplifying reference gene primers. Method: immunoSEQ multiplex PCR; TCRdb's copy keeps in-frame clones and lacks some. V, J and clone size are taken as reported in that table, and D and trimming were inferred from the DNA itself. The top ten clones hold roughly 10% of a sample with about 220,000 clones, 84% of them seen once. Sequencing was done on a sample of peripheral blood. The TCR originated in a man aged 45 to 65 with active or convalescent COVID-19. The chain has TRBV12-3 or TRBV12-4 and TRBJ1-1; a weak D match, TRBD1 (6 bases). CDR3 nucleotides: TGTGCCAGCAGTCAACAGGGATGGACTGAAGCTTTCTTT. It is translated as CASSQQGWTEAFF.